The TCR beta chain under discussion was sequenced for a study of cytomegalovirus exposure and HLA in healthy donors. For the study at large: A data release that came early held approximately 92 million unique TCRs from HLA-typed donors. Notes on the study in general: The sole available immune exposure information was CMV serostatus. Because they were indistinguishable, some V segments, including TRBV6-2 and TRBV6-3, were excluded.

Nominal health characterized the donors when sampled, though unrecorded immune exposures were likely. This clone was observed a single time. Its antigen is currently unknown. Amplification used 60 Vbeta primers and 13 Jbeta primers. The protocol was immunoSEQ multiplex PCR, while the TCRdb copy is restricted to in-frame clones and leaves out a portion. The sample has about 120,000 clones, approximately 76% seen once. This CDR3 has 14 amino acids. V lost 0 bases, J lost 6 bases, and 11 bases lay in between. Germline CDR1 is LGHNA and CDR2 is YNFKEQ. The chain has TRBV4-2 and TRBJ2-5; no reliable D call. The receptor was derived from a man between 60 and 75 years old in good health and CMV-seropositive. The sample consisted of PBMCs. The CDR3 loop reads CASSQESGYKTQYF. The CDR3 DNA reads as TGTGCCAGCAGCCAAGAGTCAGGCTACAAGACCCAGTACTTC.